Following are 17 T cell receptor beta chains from one sample sequenced in a study of cytomegalovirus exposure and HLA in healthy donors. Primers for the PCR totalled 60 Vbeta and 13 Jbeta. TCRdb keeps only in-frame clones here, not all; method: immunoSEQ multiplex PCR. The repertoire consists of about 160,000 clones, with around 76% occurring once and the leading ten covering approximately 1%. Material for sequencing was PBMCs. The receptor set was obtained from a woman aged 40 to 49 in good health and CMV-seronegative.

This clone was seen a handful of times. The CDR3 region is CASSPPEDTIYF. CDR3 DNA sequence: TGTGCCAGCAGCCCTCCCGAGGACACCATATATTTT. V usage is TRBV6-6 and J usage is TRBJ1-3; D is unclear. The CDR3 spans 12 residues. Germline lookup yields CDR1 MNHNY and CDR2 SVGAGI (reference sequence). Trimming left V 6 bases short and J 8 bases short, with 11 bases between.

This rearrangement joins TRBV5-1 to TRBJ2-6, with 7 bases fitting TRBD1. V trimming: 3 bases; J trimming: 1 base; junction bases outside the gene matches: 4. The germline gives CDR1 SGHRS, CDR2 YFSETQ. CDR3 length: 16 amino acids. This CDR3 reads CASSWDSTSGANVLTF. In nucleotides, the CDR3 is TGCGCCAGCAGCTGGGACAGTACTTCTGGGGCCAACGTCCTGACTTTC.

This clone turned up a few times. The rearrangement joins TRBV16 to TRBJ2-1; TRBD2 is a possible D gene (5 bases). The V end lost 0 bases, the J end lost 6 bases, and 9 bases lay between the germline ends. The CDR3 has 14 residues. From germline, CDR1 is KGHSY and CDR2 FQNENV. The CDR3 DNA reads as TGTGCCAGCAGCCAATCACGTGCGGGCAATGAGCAGTTCTTC. It encodes CASSQSRAGNEQFF.

V usage is TRBV7-9 and J usage is TRBJ1-4, with a weak D call TRBD1 (5 bases). The CDR3 length is 15 residues. CDR1 is SEHNR and CDR2 is FQNEAQ in the germline V gene (reference sequence). Trimming shortened V by 5 bases and J by 6 bases, and 16 bases separated the two germline ends. As DNA, the CDR3 is TGTGCCAGCAGCCGACCGGGACTAAGGGATGAAAAACTGTTTTTT. It codes for CASSRPGLRDEKLFF.

The CDR3 DNA follows: TGTGCCAGTAGTAAAGCGAGGGCCGGGGAGCTGTTTTTT. This translates into CASSKARAGELFF. V usage is TRBV19 and J usage is TRBJ2-2; perhaps TRBD2 as D (5 bases). The CDR3 totals 13 residues. The V and J ends lost 4 bases and 6 bases respectively, with 9 bases between them. Germline loops: CDR1 LNHDA, CDR2 SQIVND (reference sequence).

CDR3 amino acids: CASSTGTSGGTDTQYF. The CDR3 DNA sequence: TGTGCCAGTAGTACCGGGACTAGCGGAGGCACAGATACGCAGTATTTT. The chain combines TRBV19 with TRBJ2-3; 11 positions match TRBD2. The CDR3 runs to 16 residues. The V gene's germline CDR1 is LNHDA and CDR2 SQIVND (reference sequence). J gave up 1 base and V 4 bases, and 4 bases lay outside the gene matches.

There are a few counts of this clone. This chain joins TRBV5-1 and TRBJ2-1; TRBD2 matches 7 bases. This CDR3 is built from 16 residues. Germline-derived CDR1 and CDR2 are SGHRS and YFSETQ. The V segment lost 0 bases and the J segment 2 bases; nucleotides outside the gene matches: 5. Written as DNA, the CDR3 is TGCGCCAGCAGCTTGGTCGGGGGGAGAACCTACAATGAGCAGTTCTTC. It is translated as CASSLVGGRTYNEQFF.

This chain connects TRBV7-6 to TRBJ1-4; D may be TRBD1 (5 bases). Germline V gene data show CDR1 as SGHVS and CDR2 as FNYEAQ. V lost 1 base and J lost 7, with 10 bases in between. The CDR3 runs to 14 residues. The CDR3 sequence is CASSLGGVGEKLFF. DNA of the CDR3: TGTGCCAGCAGCTTAGGGGGCGTAGGTGAAAAACTGTTTTTT.

V usage is TRBV7-9 and J usage is TRBJ1-5; no definite D call. Trimming shortened V by 1 base and J by 3 bases, and 7 bases separated the two germline ends. The germline V gene has CDR1 SEHNR and CDR2 FQNEAQ (reference sequence). CDR3 length: 14 residues. CDR3 bases: TGTGCCAGCAGCTTAGGGGAGTTCAATCAGCCCCAGCATTTT. Protein product: CASSLGEFNQPQHF.

The chain combines TRBV5-8 with TRBJ2-1, with TRBD2 matching over 9 bases. The junction had 6 bases not matched to a gene; V was cut back by 5 bases and J by 6 bases. CDR1 is SGHTS and CDR2 is YDEGEE in the germline V gene. The CDR3 contains 14 residues. CDR3 sequence: CASSSGLASNEQFF. DNA of the CDR3: TGTGCCAGCAGTTCTGGACTAGCGAGCAATGAGCAGTTCTTC.

This chain uses TRBV5-1 with TRBJ2-3; 10 bases line up with TRBD2. V lost 4 bases and J lost 5; bases outside the gene matches: 7. The CDR3 length is 15 residues. Germline CDR1 reads SGHRS; CDR2 reads YFSETQ. CDR3 DNA: TGCGCCAGCAGCCCTCTAGCGGGAGATGGAGATACGCAGTATTTT. Its translation: CASSPLAGDGDTQYF. The whole variable domain, remainder taken from reference TRBV5-1 and TRBJ2-3, is KAGVTQTPRYLIKTRGQQVTLSCSPISGHRSVSWYQQTPGQGLQFLFEYFSETQRNKGNFPGRFSGRQFSNSRSEMNVSTLELGDSALYLCASSPLAGDGDTQYFGPGTRLTVL.

This clone was seen only once. This rearrangement joins TRBV25-1 to TRBJ1-2; 9 bases agree with TRBD1. V shed 5 bases, J shed 7 bases, and the junction held 5 bases outside the gene matches. Germline V CDR1 and CDR2: MGHDK, SYGVNS. This CDR3 is 13 amino acids long. CDR3 sequence reads: CASSYGTGSGYTF. In DNA form, the CDR3 reads TGTGCCAGCAGTTACGGGACAGGGAGTGGCTACACCTTC.

V and J are TRBV5-1 and TRBJ1-1, with no clear D. Trimming left V 4 bases short and J 0 bases short, with 10 bases between. This CDR3 region has 14 residues. Germline CDR1 and CDR2: SGHRS and YFSETQ. The CDR3 sequence: CASSRGMLNTEAFF. DNA of the CDR3: TGCGCCAGCAGCCGAGGGATGCTGAACACTGAAGCTTTCTTT.

There are a few counts of this clone. The V call is TRBV13, the J call TRBJ2-7; D may be TRBD1 (5 bases). Germline CDR1 PRHDT, CDR2 FYEKMQ (reference sequence). This CDR3 has 15 residues. V was clipped by 2 bases and J by 2 bases, with 13 bases between them. The CDR3 nucleotides are TGTGCCAGCAGCTTAAGGGGAAAGGTTGCCTACGAGCAGTACTTC. Amino acids: CASSLRGKVAYEQYF.

Only one count was recorded for this clone. This chain connects TRBV19 to TRBJ2-1; TRBD1 agrees at 8 bases. This CDR3 spans 17 amino acids. V was clipped by 1 base and J by 5 bases; unmatched bases: 10. Germline CDR1 and CDR2: LNHDA and SQIVND (reference sequence). The CDR3 here is CASSIGRVTGGHNEQFF. The CDR3 coding sequence is TGTGCCAGTAGTATAGGGAGAGTCACAGGGGGTCACAATGAGCAGTTCTTC.

This clone was counted a few times. The gene calls are TRBV10-3 and TRBJ1-2; 10 bases map to TRBD1. The germline gives CDR1 ENHRY, CDR2 SYGVKD. This CDR3 has 13 amino acids. V trimming: 7 bases; J trimming: 6 bases; junction bases outside the gene matches: 5. DNA of the CDR3: TGTGCCATCACTGACGGACAGGGGGATGGCTACACCTTC. It specifies CAITDGQGDGYTF.

This rearrangement joins TRBV5-1 to TRBJ2-1; D ambiguous. CDR1 is SGHRS and CDR2 is YFSETQ in the germline V gene. V lost 0 bases and J lost 0, with 4 bases in between. This CDR3 has 14 amino acids. The CDR3 spells CASSLDGSYNEQFF. CDR3 nucleotide sequence: TGCGCCAGCAGCTTGGACGGCTCCTACAATGAGCAGTTCTTC.